What follows are 21 T cell receptor beta chains derived from one specimen sequenced in a study of blood T cell repertoires in COVID-19. The repertoire was sequenced with immunoSEQ multiplex PCR; TCRdb's copy has only in-frame clones and lacks some. Of fewer than 300,000 clones in the sample, over 75% are singletons; the top ten hold about 14%. Sequencing input: peripheral blood. Receptors originate from a human donor in a cohort sampled during active COVID-19.

The chain recombines TRBV6-6 with TRBJ2-7, with 8 bases lining up with TRBD1. V lost 5 bases to trimming and J lost 0 bases; unmatched junction nucleotides: 15. The CDR3 covers 18 residues. Germline CDR1 reads MNHNY; CDR2 reads SVGAGI (reference sequence). The CDR3 sequence is CASSQSLLLTGGSYEQYF. The CDR3 DNA reads as TGTGCCAGCAGTCAATCGCTTCTTTTAACAGGGGGCTCCTACGAGCAGTACTTC.

The chain recombines TRBV10-3 with TRBJ2-7, with 7 nucleotides matching TRBD2. This CDR3 is built from 10 residues. Germline-derived CDR1 and CDR2 are ENHRY and SYGVKD. The CDR3 sequence: CVAGVWEQYF. In DNA form, the CDR3 reads TGTGTCGCGGGAGTTTGGGAGCAGTACTTC.

The chain recombines TRBV2 with TRBJ1-2; possibly TRBD1 for D (6 bases). The germline gives CDR1 SNHLY, CDR2 FYNNEI. CDR3 length equals 13 residues. Trimming stripped 8 bases from V and 6 bases from J, with 16 bases between. Here the CDR3 reads CASGRDTMDGYTF. In nucleotides, the CDR3 is TGTGCCAGCGGCCGGGACACCATGGATGGCTACACCTTC.

This chain connects TRBV24-1 to TRBJ2-3, with 7 bases matching TRBD2. This CDR3 region has 14 residues. Per germline, CDR1 KGHDR and CDR2 SFDVKD. With 7 bases clipped from V and 5 bases from J, the junction kept 8 bases outside the gene matches. The CDR3 reads CATSGEGPLDTQYF. The CDR3 DNA reads TGTGCCACCAGCGGGGAGGGGCCCTTAGATACGCAGTATTTT.

The rearrangement joins TRBV7-9 to TRBJ2-5; TRBD1 agrees at 11 bases. The CDR3 totals 14 residues. V dropped 5 bases and J dropped 4; count of bases not matched to a gene: 3. Germline V CDR1 and CDR2: SEHNR, FQNEAQ (reference sequence). The CDR3 reads CASSQGQGVETQYF. CDR3 coding DNA: TGTGCCAGCAGCCAGGGACAGGGGGTAGAGACCCAGTACTTC.

The rearrangement links TRBV29-1 to TRBJ2-1, with D perhaps TRBD1 (6 bases). The CDR3 has 13 amino acids. Looked up from germline, CDR1 is SQVTM and CDR2 is ANQGSEA. V was shortened by 6 bases and J by 8 bases, with 17 bases between the two germline ends. The CDR3 region is CSVQQGRRDEQFF. The CDR3 nucleotides are TGCAGCGTCCAACAGGGACGGCGGGATGAGCAGTTCTTC.

The rearrangement joins TRBV7-2 to TRBJ2-2; TRBD2 matches 7 bases. CDR3 length equals 15 residues. Losses at the gene ends were 8 bases for V and 5 bases for J; bases not matched to a gene: 11. Germline CDR1 reads SGHTA; CDR2 reads FQGNSA. The DNA for the CDR3 is TGTGCCAGCTTTGTGGGAGGGCCAGGTACCGGGGAGCTGTTTTTT. Protein product: CASFVGGPGTGELFF.

V usage is TRBV6-1 and J usage is TRBJ2-3; 9 bases agree with TRBD2. Trimming removed 4 bases from V and 6 bases from J; junction bases left unmatched: 11. Germline CDR1 and CDR2: MNHNS and SASEGT. The CDR3 is 16 residues long. In DNA form, the CDR3 reads TGTGCCAGCAGTGTTCGAGAGGCGGGAGGGGGTGATACGCAGTATTTT. Its translation is CASSVREAGGGDTQYF.

This sequence joins TRBV24-1 and TRBJ1-1; D gene ambiguous. Per the germline V gene, CDR1 is KGHDR and CDR2 is SFDVKD. Between the trimmed V and J ends, which lost 5 bases and 8 bases, there was a span of 11 bases. This CDR3 is built from 12 residues. The chain's CDR3 is CATSGEGAEAFF. The CDR3 region has the DNA TGTGCCACCAGTGGAGAAGGAGCCGAAGCTTTCTTT.

This clone was seen a few times. The chain links TRBV24-1 to TRBJ2-6, with D maybe TRBD2 (5 bases). Trimming took 3 bases from V and 3 from J, leaving 17 bases between them. The germline gives CDR1 KGHDR, CDR2 SFDVKD. This CDR3 spans 18 amino acids. The CDR3 bases are TGTGCCACCAGTGATCCTGGGCCCGCGGGTGGTGGGGCCAACGTCCTGACTTTC. It yields the protein CATSDPGPAGGGANVLTF.

The genes are TRBV4-1 and TRBJ1-5; D call uncertain. The CDR3 is made up of 13 amino acids. CDR1 is MGHRA, CDR2 YSYEKL, per germline. V was shortened by 0 bases and J by 7 bases, with 7 bases between the two germline ends. The CDR3 loop reads CASSQDPGQPQHF. The CDR3 nucleotides are TGCGCCAGCAGCCAAGATCCTGGCCAGCCCCAGCATTTT.

J is TRBJ1-5 and V is TRBV19, with unresolved D. CDR1 is LNHDA, CDR2 SQIVND, per germline (reference sequence). The V gene lost 7 bases and the J gene lost 1 base, with 11 bases spanning the gap. The CDR3 has 14 amino acids. The CDR3 spells CASKVTGSNQPQHF. CDR3 nucleotides: TGTGCCAGTAAAGTAACGGGGAGCAATCAGCCCCAGCATTTT.

The genes are TRBV25-1 and TRBJ1-1; weak D call: TRBD1 (5 bases). The CDR3 loop spans 13 amino acids. Germline V lookup: CDR1 MGHDK, CDR2 SYGVNS. V lost 5 bases, J lost 5 bases, and 12 bases lay in between. The CDR3 sequence is CASSLGGRTEAFF. The CDR3 DNA is TGTGCCAGCAGTCTTGGGGGGAGGACTGAAGCTTTCTTT.

The chain combines TRBV3-1 (or the pseudogene TRBV3-2) with TRBJ1-2; D perhaps matches TRBD1 (6 bases). CDR3 length: 16 residues. In germline, CDR1 is LGHDT, CDR2 YNNKEL (reference sequence). The V end lost 8 bases, the J end lost 5 bases, and 24 bases lay between the germline ends. CDR3 nucleotide sequence: TGTGCCAGCCGACCCCGGGACACGCGAAGAGTTTATGGCTACACCTTC. This codes for CASRPRDTRRVYGYTF.

The rearrangement links TRBV12-3 or TRBV12-4 to TRBJ2-5, with a weak D call TRBD1 (5 bases). V dropped 8 bases and J dropped 5 bases, with 12 bases sitting between them. The length of the CDR3 is 12 residues. This CDR3 is CASALGAETQYF. In nucleotides, the CDR3 is TGTGCCAGCGCCCTAGGGGCGGAGACCCAGTACTTC.

The gene calls are TRBV2 and TRBJ1-5; D is uncertain. Germline V gene lookup returns CDR1 SNHLY and CDR2 FYNNEI. V was trimmed by 6 bases and J by 4 bases, leaving 7 bases between them. CDR3 size: 12 residues. The CDR3 DNA is TGTGCCAGCAGACCCGGGAATCAGCCCCAGCATTTT. It is translated as CASRPGNQPQHF.

The chain links TRBV6-8 to TRBJ2-1; tentatively, D is TRBD2 (6 bases). V was trimmed by 2 bases and J by 12 bases, leaving 8 bases between them. In germline, CDR1 is MNHGY, CDR2 SAAAGT. This CDR3 spans 11 amino acids. The DNA for the CDR3 is TGTGCCAGCAGTTACAGGGGAGGGCAGTTCTTC. This encodes CASSYRGGQFF.

V gene TRBV5-6 combines with J gene TRBJ1-4, with TRBD1 matching over 7 bases. The V gene's germline CDR1 is SGHDT and CDR2 YYEEEE. CDR3 length: 15 residues. J gave up 4 bases and V 5 bases, and 8 bases lay outside the gene matches. In DNA form, the CDR3 reads TGTGCCAGCAGTCGTCCCGGGACAGATAATGAAAAACTGTTTTTT. Protein product: CASSRPGTDNEKLFF.

V and J are TRBV3-1 (or the pseudogene TRBV3-2) and TRBJ2-7; D possibly corresponds to TRBD2 (5 bases). CDR1 LGHDT and CDR2 YNNKEL come from the germline V gene (reference sequence). The CDR3 is made up of 15 amino acids. The V and J ends lost 1 base and 5 bases respectively, with 15 bases between them. This chain's CDR3 is CASSQGGSSGDEQYF. CDR3 sequence (DNA): TGTGCCAGCAGCCAAGGAGGGTCTTCCGGCGACGAGCAGTACTTC.

This CDR3 reads CASSPDDLASQPQHF. The CDR3 nucleotides are TGTGCCAGCAGCCCGGACGACCTAGCAAGTCAGCCCCAGCATTTT. The V gene is TRBV4-2, the J gene TRBJ1-5; D uncertain. V shed 4 bases and J shed 6 bases, with 16 bases lying between them. The CDR3 runs to 15 residues. Germline V gene data show CDR1 as LGHNA and CDR2 as YNFKEQ.

V usage is TRBV4-1 and J usage is TRBJ1-5, with 10 nucleotides matching TRBD1. Germline loops: CDR1 MGHRA, CDR2 YSYEKL. The CDR3 is made up of 18 amino acids. V lost 1 base to trimming and J lost 0 bases; unmatched junction nucleotides: 6. Here the CDR3 reads CASSQVMGTGASNQPQHF. DNA for the CDR3: TGCGCCAGCAGCCAAGTTATGGGGACAGGGGCTAGCAATCAGCCCCAGCATTTT.